These 32 T cell receptor beta chains were all obtained from the same sample, sequenced in a study of cytomegalovirus exposure and HLA in healthy donors. It was with 60 Vbeta and 13 Jbeta primers that the PCR ran. Only in-frame clones appear in the TCRdb table, and some are missing; sequencing was by immunoSEQ multiplex PCR. The sample includes some 110,000 clones, 60% to 85% of them seen just once. Sequenced: PBMCs. The receptor set was obtained from a man in his fifties in good health and CMV-seropositive.

The J gene is TRBJ2-5, the V gene TRBV11-2, with a weak D call TRBD1 (6 bases). Germline V gives CDR1 SGHAT, CDR2 FQNNGV. The CDR3 spans 19 residues. V lost 1 base and J lost 1, with 22 bases in between. CDR3 in DNA: TGTGCCAGCAGCTTAGGTTTTCTTAGAAATTCCAGGGGCCAAGAGACCCAGTACTTC. Its translation is CASSLGFLRNSRGQETQYF.

This clone was found a few times. This chain links TRBV9 with TRBJ1-5; no clear D. Between the trimmed V and J ends, which lost 0 bases and 4 bases, there was a span of 8 bases. This CDR3 spans 14 amino acids. The germline V gene has CDR1 SGDLS and CDR2 YYNGEE. CDR3: CASSVDGRNQPQHF. The CDR3 DNA reads as TGTGCCAGCAGCGTAGATGGCAGGAATCAGCCCCAGCATTTT. Together with reference TRBV9 and TRBJ1-5, the CDR3 gives the full variable domain: DSGVTQTPKHLITATGQRVTLRCSPRSGDLSVYWYQQSLDQGLQFLIQYYNGEERAKGNILERFSAQQFPDLHSELNLSSLELGDSALYFCASSVDGRNQPQHFGDGTRLSIL.

The chain is built from TRBV25-1 and TRBJ1-5; D might be TRBD1 (5 bases). This CDR3 comprises 14 residues. The germline V gene encodes CDR1 MGHDK and CDR2 SYGVNS. Trimming removed 5 bases at V and 6 bases at J, with 14 bases between. The CDR3 DNA reads as TGTGCCAGCAGTCGGCAGGGAATAGGTCAGCCCCAGCATTTT. This gives the protein CASSRQGIGQPQHF.

The chain joins TRBV30 to TRBJ2-7; a weak D match, TRBD1 (6 bases). Germline V gene sequence: CDR1 GTSNPN, CDR2 SVGIG (reference sequence). V was shortened by 3 bases and J by 5 bases, with 17 bases between the two germline ends. The CDR3 spans 14 residues. CDR3 sequence: CAWRAQGSGNEQYF. CDR3 bases: TGTGCCTGGAGGGCACAGGGTTCGGGGAACGAGCAGTACTTC.

The chain combines TRBV18 with TRBJ1-6, with TRBD1 matching 7 bases. With V trimmed by 6 bases and J by 7 bases, 15 bases remained unmatched. This CDR3 contains 17 residues. Per the germline V gene, CDR1 is KGHSH and CDR2 is LQKENI. This CDR3 is CASSPDVRGNRNSPLHF. The CDR3 DNA is TGTGCCAGCTCCCCGGACGTCAGGGGGAATAGGAATTCACCCCTCCACTTT.

The J gene is TRBJ2-3, the V gene TRBV7-2; D might be TRBD2 (6 bases). The CDR3 is made up of 14 amino acids. Trimming removed 3 bases at V and 0 bases at J, with 7 bases between. Germline CDR1 SGHTA, CDR2 FQGNSA. CDR3 protein: CASSLGTSTDTQYF. CDR3 bases: TGTGCCAGCAGCTTGGGGACTAGCACAGATACGCAGTATTTT. The entire variable domain, with the rest obtained from reference TRBV7-2 and TRBJ2-3, is as follows: GAGVSQSPSNKVTEKGKDVELRCDPISGHTALYWYRQSLGQGLEFLIYFQGNSAPDKSGLPSDRFSAERTGGSVSTLTIQRTQQEDSAVYLCASSLGTSTDTQYFGPGTRLTVL.

The gene calls are TRBV19 and TRBJ2-6; 7 bases are shared with TRBD2. J was trimmed by 2 bases and V by 5 bases; bases with no gene match: 12. CDR3 length: 18 amino acids. Germline CDR1 reads LNHDA; CDR2 reads SQIVND (reference sequence). The CDR3 nucleotides read TGTGCCAGTAGTCCCCCCGGGCGGGGGATCCCTGGGGCCAACGTCCTGACTTTC. Protein sequence: CASSPPGRGIPGANVLTF.

The J gene is TRBJ1-6, the V gene TRBV5-1; perhaps TRBD1 as D (5 bases). Per germline, CDR1 SGHRS and CDR2 YFSETQ. The CDR3 consists of 17 residues. Trimming removed 9 bases from V and 8 bases from J, with 27 bases in between. CDR3 region: CATRRGGTSPEDSPLHF. The CDR3 coding sequence is TGCGCCACCAGACGGGGGGGGACTTCACCCGAGGATTCACCCCTCCACTTT.

V usage is TRBV28 and J usage is TRBJ2-6; D unresolved. This CDR3 has 15 amino acids. V shed 3 bases and J shed 2 bases, with 8 bases lying between them. CDR1 and CDR2 (germline): MDHEN, SYDVKM. The chain's CDR3 is CASSFSRTGANVLTF. The CDR3, as DNA: TGTGCCAGCAGTTTTTCGAGAACTGGGGCCAACGTCCTGACTTTC.

The chain has TRBV27 and TRBJ1-2; D is unclear. V lost 3 bases to trimming and J lost 5 bases, with 19 bases between them. This CDR3 is 16 amino acids long. Germline CDR1 and CDR2: MNHEY and SMNVEV (reference sequence). The CDR3 here is CASSLRGLDINYGYTF. As DNA, the CDR3 is TGTGCCAGCAGTTTGCGAGGGTTAGACATAAATTATGGCTACACCTTC.

The chain is built from TRBV2 and TRBJ2-1, with D maybe TRBD1 (5 bases). From germline, CDR1 is SNHLY and CDR2 FYNNEI. The CDR3 contains 14 residues. V gave up 3 bases and J gave up 4 bases, with 10 bases separating them. This CDR3 reads CASSDRARYNEQFF. The CDR3 DNA sequence: TGTGCCAGCAGTGACAGGGCTAGGTACAATGAGCAGTTCTTC.

J is TRBJ1-1 and V is TRBV7-2, with D maybe TRBD1 (5 bases). The germline gives CDR1 SGHTA, CDR2 FQGNSA. The CDR3 sequence is 15 residues long. V was trimmed by 1 base and J by 1 base, leaving 10 bases between them. The CDR3 bases are TGTGCCAGCAGCTTAGGGGGACTCGGGAACACTGAAGCTTTCTTT. Its protein product is CASSLGGLGNTEAFF.

Regarding this clone: An end of the junction differs from the germline gene, which may be a read error. The V gene is TRBV7-9, the J gene TRBJ1-5, with D maybe TRBD1 (5 bases). The CDR3 has 12 residues. CDR1 and CDR2 (germline): SEHNR, FQNEAQ (reference sequence). CDR3 coding DNA: TGTTCCAGCAGCTTAGCTGGGGGGAATAAGCATTTT. As protein: CSSSLAGGNKHF.

This clone was counted only a few times. The V gene is TRBV4-2, the J gene TRBJ1-2, with D possibly TRBD1 on 5 matching bases. This CDR3 is built from 16 residues. V lost 0 bases and J 3 bases, leaving 14 bases between the germline ends. The germline V gene has CDR1 LGHNA and CDR2 YNFKEQ. The CDR3 coding sequence is TGTGCCAGCAGCCAAGATAGCCAGGCGGGGCACTATGGCTACACCTTC. Translating gives CASSQDSQAGHYGYTF.

This chain links TRBV2 with TRBJ2-2; TRBD1 matches 9 bases. There are 16 residues in the CDR3. Germline-derived CDR1 and CDR2 are SNHLY and FYNNEI. V gave up 4 bases and J gave up 2 bases; unmatched junction bases: 5. The CDR3 reads CASSVRTGVNTGELFF. CDR3 nucleotides: TGTGCCAGCAGTGTAAGGACAGGGGTAAACACCGGGGAGCTGTTTTTT.

V gene TRBV19 combines with J gene TRBJ2-1; 7 bases line up with TRBD1. The germline gives CDR1 LNHDA, CDR2 SQIVND (reference sequence). The J segment lost 4 bases and the V segment lost 7 bases, leaving 7 bases of the junction unmatched. This CDR3 contains 14 residues. This CDR3 is CASKQGTLYNEQFF. The CDR3, as DNA: TGTGCCAGTAAACAGGGGACGCTGTACAATGAGCAGTTCTTC.

This CDR3 reads CASRGQGATGANVLTF. The DNA of the CDR3 is TGTGCCAGCAGAGGCCAGGGGGCTACTGGGGCCAACGTCCTGACTTTC. V usage is TRBV7-3 and J usage is TRBJ2-6, with TRBD1 identical over 8 bases. Germline CDR1 and CDR2: SGHTA and FQGTGA. V lost 6 bases to trimming and J lost 2 bases; unmatched junction nucleotides: 6. CDR3 length: 16 residues.

V gene TRBV18 combines with J gene TRBJ1-2, with 10 bases matching TRBD1. V was clipped by 6 bases and J by 4 bases; unmatched bases: 5. CDR1 is KGHSH, CDR2 LQKENI, per germline. The CDR3 consists of 14 residues. The CDR3 DNA reads as TGTGCCAGCTCTGAGGGACAGGGGTTCTATGGCTACACCTTC. Amino acid sequence: CASSEGQGFYGYTF.

This clone was observed a few times. V is TRBV5-4 and J is TRBJ1-2; D is unclear. This CDR3 comprises 16 residues. CDR1 is SGHNT, CDR2 YYREEE, per germline (reference sequence). With 2 bases removed from V and 4 bases from J, the gap between germline ends came to 18 bases. CDR3 residues: CASSLGSLRVGYGYTF. The CDR3 DNA reads TGTGCCAGCAGCTTAGGGTCCCTGAGGGTTGGCTATGGCTACACCTTC.

The chain combines TRBV18 with TRBJ1-2, with a tentative D call TRBD1 (6 bases). Deletions cut 4 bases from V and 0 bases from J, with 12 bases between. The CDR3 covers 15 residues. Per germline, CDR1 KGHSH and CDR2 LQKENI. The CDR3 region is CASSLTGPANYGYTF. CDR3 coding DNA: TGTGCCAGCTCACTGACAGGACCAGCTAACTATGGCTACACCTTC.

The genes are TRBV29-1 and TRBJ1-3; 7 bases fit TRBD1. The CDR3 sequence is 14 residues long. The J segment lost 3 bases and the V segment lost 6 bases, leaving 8 bases of the junction unmatched. CDR1 and CDR2 (germline): SQVTM, ANQGSEA. The CDR3 spells CSVDRVGIGNTIYF. The CDR3 region has the DNA TGCAGCGTCGACAGGGTGGGGATTGGAAACACCATATATTTT.

This chain uses TRBV2 with TRBJ1-1, with 10 bases fitting TRBD1. This CDR3 spans 15 amino acids. The V and J ends lost 4 bases and 4 bases, in that order; junction bases with no gene match: 6. Germline-derived CDR1 and CDR2 are SNHLY and FYNNEI. The CDR3 sequence: CASSAGQGRFTEAFF. CDR3 nucleotide sequence: TGTGCCAGCAGTGCGGGACAGGGGCGATTCACTGAAGCTTTCTTT.

In this sample, this clone turned up a few times. The chain couples TRBV5-4 to TRBJ2-3, with a tentative D call TRBD2 (6 bases). V lost 4 bases to trimming and J lost 7 bases, with 19 bases between them. The V gene's germline CDR1 is SGHNT and CDR2 YYREEE (reference sequence). CDR3 size: 15 residues. The CDR3 protein is CASSPGLPGVNTQYF. Here the CDR3 DNA reads TGTGCCAGCAGCCCCGGACTGCCGGGGGTAAATACGCAGTATTTT. The full variable domain, with the rest looked up from reference TRBV5-4 and TRBJ2-3, is ETGVTQSPTHLIKTRGQQVTLRCSSQSGHNTVSWYQQALGQGPQFIFQYYREEENGRGNFPPRFSGLQFPNYSSELNVNALELDDSALYLCASSPGLPGVNTQYFGPGTRLTVL.

The chain combines TRBV30 with TRBJ2-2, with D perhaps matching TRBD1 (6 bases). The CDR3 is made up of 15 amino acids. Germline V gene data show CDR1 as GTSNPN and CDR2 as SVGIG (reference sequence). Trimming took 0 bases from V and 4 from J, leaving 12 bases between them. The CDR3, as DNA: TGTGCCTGGAGTGTAAAGACAGGTCCCACCGGGGAGCTGTTTTTT. The encoded protein is CAWSVKTGPTGELFF.

The V call is TRBV9, the J call TRBJ2-3; TRBD2 aligns across 13 bases. Per germline, CDR1 SGDLS and CDR2 YYNGEE. This CDR3 has 17 amino acids. V was clipped by 4 bases and J by 7 bases; unmatched bases: 12. The CDR3 nucleotides are TGTGCCAGCAGCTATACTAGCGGGGGGGCGCAAGGGAATACGCAGTATTTT. It translates to CASSYTSGGAQGNTQYF.

The chain couples TRBV7-2 to TRBJ2-7, with 8 bases identical to TRBD1. Germline CDR1 and CDR2: SGHTA and FQGNSA. V trimming: 5 bases; J trimming: 7 bases; junction bases outside the gene matches: 13. CDR3 size: 15 residues. The CDR3 DNA sequence: TGTGCCAGCAGCCCAGGGGTGCAGGGGGCTGGGGAGCAGTACTTC. Its translation is CASSPGVQGAGEQYF.

The chain joins TRBV10-3 to TRBJ1-5, with D tentatively TRBD1 (6 bases). V was trimmed by 4 bases and J by 7 bases, leaving 11 bases between them. Germline CDR1 reads ENHRY; CDR2 reads SYGVKD. The CDR3 is made up of 13 amino acids. CDR3 bases: TGTGCCATCAGTGGTACACAGGGACAGCCCCAGCATTTT. Protein product: CAISGTQGQPQHF.

J is TRBJ1-2 and V is TRBV9; D call uncertain. The CDR3 is 12 residues long. Trimming stripped 3 bases from V and 8 bases from J, with 11 bases between. Germline V CDR1 and CDR2: SGDLS, YYNGEE. The CDR3 is CASSAGSRGYTF. CDR3 in DNA: TGTGCCAGCAGCGCAGGAAGCAGGGGCTACACCTTC.

The chain links TRBV19 to TRBJ1-2; TRBD1 matches 8 bases. The ends lost 4 bases at V and 4 bases at J; junction bases unmatched: 5. The CDR3 runs 14 residues. The germline V gene encodes CDR1 LNHDA and CDR2 SQIVND (reference sequence). CDR3 sequence (DNA): TGTGCCAGTAGTACGGACAGGGATGCCTATGGCTACACCTTC. Protein product: CASSTDRDAYGYTF.

In this sample, this clone turned up a few times. Here the CDR3 DNA reads TGTGCCAGCAGTGACCCTTCGCGCTCTGGGGCCAACGTCCTGACTTTC. The encoded protein is CASSDPSRSGANVLTF. The chain has TRBV6-1 and TRBJ2-6; no firm D call. Trimming took 3 bases from V and 0 from J, leaving 9 bases between them. CDR1 and CDR2 from the germline V gene are MNHNS and SASEGT. This CDR3 contains 16 residues.

The CDR3 nucleotides read TGTGCCAGCAGCTCCCGGTGGCCTAGCGGGATTAGCACAGATACGCAGTATTTT. This translates into CASSSRWPSGISTDTQYF. The chain combines TRBV7-8 with TRBJ2-3, with TRBD2 identical over 9 bases. The CDR3 extends over 18 amino acids. V gave up 4 bases and J gave up 0 bases; unmatched junction bases: 11. Germline CDR1 is SGHVS and CDR2 is FQNEAQ.

The chain combines TRBV5-6 with TRBJ1-5; 7 bases agree with TRBD1. The CDR3 has 15 residues. Germline-derived CDR1 and CDR2 are SGHDT and YYEEEE. Trimming removed 0 bases from V and 2 bases from J; junction bases left unmatched: 2. DNA of the CDR3: TGTGCCAGCAGCTTGGGGCAGGGGGGCAATCAGCCCCAGCATTTT. It yields the protein CASSLGQGGNQPQHF.